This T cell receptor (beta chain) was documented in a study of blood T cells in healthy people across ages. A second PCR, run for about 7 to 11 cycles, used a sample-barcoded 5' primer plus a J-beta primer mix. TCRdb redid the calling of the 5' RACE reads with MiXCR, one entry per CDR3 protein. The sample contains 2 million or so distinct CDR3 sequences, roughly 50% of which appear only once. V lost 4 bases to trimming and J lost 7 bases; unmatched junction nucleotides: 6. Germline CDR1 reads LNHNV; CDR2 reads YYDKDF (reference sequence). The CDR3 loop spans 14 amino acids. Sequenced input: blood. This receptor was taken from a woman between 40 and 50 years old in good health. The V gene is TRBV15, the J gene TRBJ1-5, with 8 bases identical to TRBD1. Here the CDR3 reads CATSIDRGGQPQHF. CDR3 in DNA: TGTGCCACCAGCATCGACAGGGGCGGCCAGCCCCAGCATTTT.